The 2 T cell receptor beta chains listed next were all sequenced from one sample in a study of cytomegalovirus exposure and HLA in healthy donors. PCR was performed using 60 Vbeta and 13 Jbeta primers. Method: immunoSEQ multiplex PCR; TCRdb's copy keeps in-frame clones and lacks some. Here the sample spans 200,000 to 250,000 clones, approximately 78% being singletons. The sequenced material came from PBMCs. The receptor set was obtained from a young man in good health and CMV-seronegative.

The chain uses TRBV7-8 and TRBJ2-5, with D possibly TRBD2 on 6 matching bases. CDR1 and CDR2 (germline): SGHVS, FQNEAQ. V lost 4 bases and J lost 2, with 11 bases in between. There are 14 residues in the CDR3. CDR3 DNA: TGTGCCAGCAGCTGGGGACTGAGGCAAGAGACCCAGTACTTC. It yields the protein CASSWGLRQETQYF.

This chain links TRBV6-6 with TRBJ2-1; 12 bases line up with TRBD1. The length of the CDR3 is 15 residues. V trimming: 2 bases; J trimming: 8 bases; junction bases outside the gene matches: 4. The germline V gene has CDR1 MNHNY and CDR2 SVGAGI (reference sequence). The chain's CDR3 is CASSYAGTGGDEQFF. CDR3 DNA sequence: TGTGCCAGCAGTTACGCCGGGACAGGGGGCGATGAGCAGTTCTTC.